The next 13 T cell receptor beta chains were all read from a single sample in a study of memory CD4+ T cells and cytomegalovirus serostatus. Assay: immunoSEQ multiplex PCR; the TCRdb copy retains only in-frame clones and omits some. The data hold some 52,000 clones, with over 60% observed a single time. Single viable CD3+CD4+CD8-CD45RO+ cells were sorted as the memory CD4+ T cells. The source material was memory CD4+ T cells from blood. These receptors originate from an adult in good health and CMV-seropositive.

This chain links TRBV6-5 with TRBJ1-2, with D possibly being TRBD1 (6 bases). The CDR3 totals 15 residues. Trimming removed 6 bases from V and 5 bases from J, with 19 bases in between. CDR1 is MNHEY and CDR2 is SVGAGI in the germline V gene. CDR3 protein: CASRAMGGARYGYTF. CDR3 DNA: TGTGCCAGCAGGGCAATGGGGGGCGCGAGGTATGGCTACACCTTC.

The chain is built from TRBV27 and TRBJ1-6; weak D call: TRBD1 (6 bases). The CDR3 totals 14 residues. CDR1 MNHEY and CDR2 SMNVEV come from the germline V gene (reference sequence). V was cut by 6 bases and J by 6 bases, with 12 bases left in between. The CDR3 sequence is CASRTGTLNSPLHF. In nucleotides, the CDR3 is TGTGCCAGCAGAACCGGGACACTTAATTCACCCCTCCACTTT.

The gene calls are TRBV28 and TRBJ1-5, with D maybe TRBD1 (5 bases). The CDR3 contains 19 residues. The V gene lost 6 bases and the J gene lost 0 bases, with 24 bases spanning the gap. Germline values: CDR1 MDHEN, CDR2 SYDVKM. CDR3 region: CASRGVVGTVASSNQPQHF. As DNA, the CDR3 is TGTGCCAGCAGGGGGGTTGTCGGAACCGTTGCGTCTAGCAATCAGCCCCAGCATTTT.

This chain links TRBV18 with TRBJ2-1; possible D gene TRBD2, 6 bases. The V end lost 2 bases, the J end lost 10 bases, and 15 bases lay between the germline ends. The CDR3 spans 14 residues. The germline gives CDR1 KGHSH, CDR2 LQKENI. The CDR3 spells CASSPTGVEREQFF. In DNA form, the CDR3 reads TGTGCCAGCTCACCAACGGGGGTCGAACGCGAGCAGTTCTTC.

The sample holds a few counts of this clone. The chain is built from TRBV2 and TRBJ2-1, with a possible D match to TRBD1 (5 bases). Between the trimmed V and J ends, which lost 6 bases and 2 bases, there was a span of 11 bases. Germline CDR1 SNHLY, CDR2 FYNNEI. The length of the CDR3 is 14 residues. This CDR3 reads CASRQGGAYNEQFF. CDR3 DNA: TGTGCCAGCAGGCAGGGTGGGGCCTACAATGAGCAGTTCTTC. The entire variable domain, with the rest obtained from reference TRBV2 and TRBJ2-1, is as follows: EPEVTQTPSHQVTQMGQEVILRCVPISNHLYFYWYRQILGQKVEFLVSFYNNEISEKSEIFDDQFSVERPDGSNFTLKIRSTKLEDSAMYFCASRQGGAYNEQFFGPGTRLTVL.

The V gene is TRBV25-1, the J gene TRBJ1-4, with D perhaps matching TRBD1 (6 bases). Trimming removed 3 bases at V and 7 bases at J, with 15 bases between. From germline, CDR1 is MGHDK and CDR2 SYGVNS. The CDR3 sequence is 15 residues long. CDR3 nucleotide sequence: TGTGCCAGCAGTGATCCAGGGGTGGGCGGTGAAAAACTGTTTTTT. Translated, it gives CASSDPGVGGEKLFF.

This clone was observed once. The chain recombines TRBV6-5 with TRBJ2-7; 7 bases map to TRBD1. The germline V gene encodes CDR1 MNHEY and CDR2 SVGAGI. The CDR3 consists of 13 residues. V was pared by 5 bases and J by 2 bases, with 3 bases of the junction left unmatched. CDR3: CASSETGPYEQYF. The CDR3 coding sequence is TGTGCCAGCAGTGAGACAGGGCCCTACGAGCAGTACTTC.

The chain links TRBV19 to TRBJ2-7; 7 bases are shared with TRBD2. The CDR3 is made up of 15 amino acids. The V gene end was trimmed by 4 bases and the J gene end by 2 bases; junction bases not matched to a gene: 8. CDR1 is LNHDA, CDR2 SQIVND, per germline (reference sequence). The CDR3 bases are TGTGCCAGTAGTACGCGGGGGACCAGCACCTACGAGCAGTACTTC. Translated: CASSTRGTSTYEQYF. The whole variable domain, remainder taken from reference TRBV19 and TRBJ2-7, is DGGITQSPKYLFRKEGQNVTLSCEQNLNHDAMYWYRQDPGQGLRLIYYSQIVNDFQKGDIAEGYSVSREKKESFPLTVTSAQKNPTAFYLCASSTRGTSTYEQYFGPGTRLTVT.

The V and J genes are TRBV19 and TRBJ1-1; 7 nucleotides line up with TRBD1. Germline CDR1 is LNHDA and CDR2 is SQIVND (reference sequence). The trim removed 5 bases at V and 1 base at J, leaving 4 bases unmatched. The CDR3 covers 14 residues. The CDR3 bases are TGTGCCAGTAGTCCGACAGGGTGGAACACTGAAGCTTTCTTT. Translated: CASSPTGWNTEAFF.

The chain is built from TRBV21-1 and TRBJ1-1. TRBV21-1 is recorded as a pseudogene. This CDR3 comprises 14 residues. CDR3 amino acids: CASSIDSSGPEAFF. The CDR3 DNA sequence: TGTGCCAGCAGCATTGATAGTTCAGGACCTGAAGCTTTCTTT.

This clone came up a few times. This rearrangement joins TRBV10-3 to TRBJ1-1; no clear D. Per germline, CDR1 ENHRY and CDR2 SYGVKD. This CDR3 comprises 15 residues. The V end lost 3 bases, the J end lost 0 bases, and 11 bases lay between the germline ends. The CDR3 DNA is TGTGCCATCAGTGAAAGCCAGGATCTGAACACTGAAGCTTTCTTT. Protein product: CAISESQDLNTEAFF.

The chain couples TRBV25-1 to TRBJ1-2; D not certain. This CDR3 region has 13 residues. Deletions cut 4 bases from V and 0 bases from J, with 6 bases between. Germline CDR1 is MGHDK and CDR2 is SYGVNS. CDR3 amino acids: CASSVTTNYGYTF. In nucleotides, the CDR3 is TGTGCCAGCAGTGTTACTACTAACTATGGCTACACCTTC.

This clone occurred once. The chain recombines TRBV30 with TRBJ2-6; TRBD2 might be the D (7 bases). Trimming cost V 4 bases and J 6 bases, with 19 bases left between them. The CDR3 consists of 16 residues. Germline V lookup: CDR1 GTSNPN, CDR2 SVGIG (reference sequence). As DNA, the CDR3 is TGTGCCTGGACGGTGGGGGGGCCCGGTAAGGCCAACGTCCTGACTTTC. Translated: CAWTVGGPGKANVLTF.